These T cell receptor beta chains were read from a single sample in a study of OX40 agonist ivuxolimab in advanced cancers. Method: immunoSEQ multiplex PCR; TCRdb's copy keeps in-frame clones and lacks some. The sample carries tens of thousands of clones, roughly 86% recorded once. Sequences were derived from CD4+ or CD8+ T cells sorted from blood, sampled in a trial of the OX40 agonist ivuxolimab. The receptors derive from an adult with an advanced solid tumor such as melanoma, head and neck, liver or kidney cancer. The CDR3 runs from the conserved cysteine through the conserved F or W. Each record gives: D gene, clone size, J gene, V gene, CDR3 DNA, CDR3 protein. D genes are given only for firm matches. For some rows the clone size is stated as once, few or many, or as a class when expanded; others skip it.

>-|-|TRBJ2-7|TRBV11-3
TGTGCCAGCATACGGCAGCCCAACTCCTACGAGCAGTACTTC
CASIRQPNSYEQYF
>TRBD1|-|TRBJ2-7|TRBV27
TGTGCCAGCAGTTTCTGGACAGGGGTAAGCTCCTACGAGCAGTACTTC
CASSFWTGVSSYEQYF
>-|-|TRBJ1-2|TRBV11-2
TGTGCCAGCAGCTCGCCTCAGGGTGGCTACACCTTC
CASSSPQGGYTF
>-|few|TRBJ1-3|TRBV28
TGTGCCAGCAGTTTATTGACAGGAGATTCTGGAAACACCATATATTTT
CASSLLTGDSGNTIYF
>-|few|TRBJ1-5|TRBV2
TGTGCCAGCACCTCGAGGCCCCAGCCCCAGCATTTT
CASTSRPQPQHF
>-|-|TRBJ2-7|TRBV14
TGTGCCAGCAGCCAAGGTACCCTCTCGGGGCAGTACTTC
CASSQGTLSGQYF
>-|-|TRBJ2-7|TRBV5-8
TGTGCCAGCAGCTTGAACAGGATCTCCTACGAGCAGTACTTC
CASSLNRISYEQYF
>-|-|TRBJ2-7|TRBV7-2
TGTGCCAGCAGCATTGACCCGTACTCCTACGAGCAGTACTTC
CASSIDPYSYEQYF
>-|-|TRBJ1-2|TRBV6-5
TGTGCCAGCAGTTTGGACAGAAACTATGGCTACACCTTC
CASSLDRNYGYTF
>-|-|TRBJ1-4|TRBV11-2
TGTGCCAGCAGCTCCAACAGGTTATCGGAAAAACTGTTTTTT
CASSSNRLSEKLFF